The 3 T cell receptor beta chains reported below all come from one sample, sequenced in a study of Ad26.COV2.S vaccination and SARS-CoV-2 variants. Stated treatment: about 20 received Ad26.COV2.S at low or high dose, single or two shots; 5 received placebo; per-sample allocation not given. Sample collection was performed on day 63 after the first vaccine or placebo injection. Sequenced by immunoSEQ multiplex PCR; TCRdb stores in-frame clones only, minus some. This table has some 330,000 clones, roughly 90% appearing once. The input for sequencing was peripheral blood, taken in a trial of Ad26.COV2.S vaccine versus placebo. These receptors originate from a person aged 18 to 65 who received the Ad26.COV2.S COVID-19 vaccine or a placebo.

This chain connects TRBV18 to TRBJ2-1; D remains ambiguous. Trimming stripped 4 bases from V and 8 bases from J, with 18 bases between. Germline V gene lookup returns CDR1 KGHSH and CDR2 LQKENI. This CDR3 comprises 15 residues. The CDR3 DNA sequence: TGTGCCAGCTCACTCAACTCCCCTAGGGTAGATGAGCAGTTCTTC. Its translation: CASSLNSPRVDEQFF.

The rearrangement joins TRBV7-9 to TRBJ2-3; D might be TRBD2 (6 bases). Trimming left V 5 bases short and J 11 bases short, with 11 bases between. In germline, CDR1 is SEHNR, CDR2 FQNEAQ (reference sequence). CDR3 length: 11 amino acids. This CDR3 is CASSRDLKQYF. The CDR3, as DNA: TGTGCCAGCAGCCGGGACTTAAAGCAGTATTTT.

V and J are TRBV11-2 and TRBJ1-6; D is unresolved. CDR1 and CDR2 (germline): SGHAT, FQNNGV. Between the trimmed V and J ends, which lost 0 bases and 11 bases, there was a span of 8 bases. The CDR3 runs to 13 residues. The CDR3 DNA follows: TGTGCCAGCAGCTTAGACCCAGTCACACCCCTCCACTTT. Protein: CASSLDPVTPLHF.